This section outlines one T cell receptor (beta chain) sequence together with its context. Its target antigen remains unknown. No base qualities exist here, and no much larger clone lies one base off it. Preparation of the library involved the immunoSEQ multiplex PCR assay. A mixture of 60 forward primers for TCR Vbeta segments and 13 reverse primers for TCR Jbeta segments was used in the multiplex PCR. A multiplex PCR assay on genomic DNA amplified the CDR3 region of rearranged TCR beta genes. On the Illumina HiSeq System, the amplified TCR beta libraries were sequenced as 87-base-pair reads. The authors processed their data as follows. Across the 500 to 750 repertoires, a later analysis counted tens of millions of unique TCR beta chains, roughly 11 million of which were shared by at least two donors. To remove PCR and sequencing errors, raw reads were error-corrected and collapsed into unique sequences using a nearest-neighbor algorithm that merged closely related sequences. Alignment of CDR3 sequences to IMGT reference sequences was used to assign V, D and J gene segments. Each retained sequence needed at least a six-nucleotide match to both a V gene segment and a J gene segment. A rearrangement counted as productive if the CDR3 had no stop codons and remained in frame with V and J, and every other rearrangement counted as non-productive. CDR3 was defined by IMGT convention, running from the second conserved V-encoded cysteine to the conserved J-encoded phenylalanine. The earlier analysis of fewer than 700 of the donors excluded sequences that lacked an unambiguous match to a single V gene segment. In an earlier analysis of approximately 560 of the donors, a V segment was called functional when productive rearrangements were above 56.7%, and segregating when the standard deviation between donors exceeded 5%. A statistical classification framework was built to diagnose cytomegalovirus status from the catalog of TCR beta chain sequences. A later analysis assigned V and J genes by comparing TCR nucleotide sequences with IMGT/GENE-DB human TR gene sequences. The TCRdist pipeline was used in a later analysis to assign CDR3 sequences and most-parsimonious VDJ recombination scenarios. In a later analysis, each TCR beta chain was defined by its CDR3 amino acid sequence together with its V-gene family, and reads without a unique V-gene family were excluded. To address suspected cross-contamination and a sequencing artifact, a later analysis removed a few hundred highly shared, low-generation-probability nucleotide sequences. In a later analysis, a clonal expansion index for each public chain was calculated from normalized within-repertoire ranks of inferred template counts. In a later analysis, generation probabilities were computed with a VDJ recombination model fitted to out-of-frame rearrangements, and the resulting probabilities were checked against IGoR. In a later analysis, TCR-TCR, TCR-HLA and TCR-CMV co-occurrence was scored with hypergeometric tests, and a repertoire-size bias correction was applied to TCR pairs. A later analysis estimated false discovery rates by permuting HLA or CMV assignments 20 times. In a later analysis, co-occurring TCRs were grouped using DBSCAN, with TCRdist sequence similarity added in when clustering inside HLA-allele-positive subsets. Co-occurrence clustering excluded repertoires with fewer than 30,000 or more than 120,000 public chains, plus five with anomalous nucleotide sharing. TCRdb re-hosts the immuneACCESS table, in-frame sequences only. Its copies lack some clones; in the studies checked, an unresolved V gene accounts for under half of them, and the cause for the rest is not known. Clone size and the V and J calls come from that table; the DNA yielded D and trimming. In all, the sample holds 99,000 or so clones, and over 9.5% of those were seen once. The ten largest clones take up less than 6% of the sample.

The germline V gene gives CDR1 as ENHRY and CDR2 as SYGVKD. V is trimmed back by 3 bases and J by 1 base, and the junction contains 23 bases that no gene match accounts for. From cysteine to phenylalanine, the CDR3 is 22 amino acids long. Kept here is only the CDR3 DNA, which spans 66 bases and is read in frame from base 1. The data stem from a study of cytomegalovirus exposure and HLA in healthy donors (TCRdb year 2017). The study in broad terms: According to an earlier analysis of several hundred of the donors, some 180 million T cells yielded 120 million or so unique TCR beta sequences and about 300 Gb of sequence data. An early release covering some 640 HLA-typed donors comprised 250 to 350 gigabases of sequencing data and around 86 million unique TCR sequences. Of the roughly 400 genotyped donors, less than 85% were placed in the genetic ancestry cluster associated with self-reported Caucasian donors. The study was designed to test whether signatures of past pathogen exposure could be identified by cataloging public T cell receptors. The study profiled the T cell repertoires of hundreds of subjects by immunosequencing and related them to cytomegalovirus serostatus. A separate validation cohort of roughly 110 different subjects was used in addition to the approximately 610-subject first cohort. The study combined high-throughput TCR immunosequencing, statistical association of individual TCRs with disease status, and machine learning to predict cytomegalovirus infection status. To study patterns of TCR occurrence, a later analysis re-analyzed previously published TCR beta repertoires from 500 to 850 donors and added high-resolution HLA genotyping. The later analysis used no new phenotypic data to find candidate immune exposures, relying instead on TCR beta sequences and their occurrence across donors. An earlier analysis of 450 to 750 of the donors used high-throughput TCR beta sequencing to judge whether each TCR beta V gene segment behaved as functional or pseudogenic. Donor age, sex, ethnicity and CMV serostatus were compiled alongside the repertoire data. A later genetic analysis took genome-wide SNP genotypes for about 65% of the 666 donors and used that subset as a discovery cohort. Every repertoire in the discovery cohort had been generated on one and the same sequencing platform. Both class I and class II loci were covered by HLA typing, at four-digit resolution. The number of donors typed differed by locus, with about 629-640 for A, B, C, DRB1 and DQB1, more than 500 for DQA1, about 610 for DPA1, and 472 for DPB1. About five DR-DQ haplotypes were treated as single units for association and clustering because of strong linkage in the cohort. Among about 390 genotyped donors of the cohort, an average of 235,054 unique TCR beta nucleotide sequences were sequenced per donor, 15% to 20% of them non-productive. Results and caveats for the whole study, not just this receptor: This cohort had only TCR beta chains sequenced, and the lack of alpha or paired-chain data limited which features could be detected. The authors suggested that the approach could potentially be extended to other disease states and immunological phenotypes. A later analysis found that TCR association rates varied across HLA loci, with DRB1 alleles showing the most associated TCRs and HLA-C alleles the fewest. About 17 rarely observed V segments, including chromosome 9 orphons, were excluded from the earlier analysis of some 590 of the donors because counts were too low. In vitro tests confirmed that a few of the cytomegalovirus-associated TCR beta chains recognize cytomegalovirus antigens. Specific HLA alleles were associated with roughly 16,000 TCR beta sequences at a false discovery rate of 0.05 in a later analysis. Compared with the approximately 670-donor mean, donors in an Asian-associated ancestry cluster had fewer N-insertions in productive TCRs, according to a later genetic analysis. Because some donors lacked HLA typing at each locus, the association tests relied only on the typed subset. In a later analysis, several top co-occurrence clusters were reported to appear linked to parvovirus B19, influenza, CMV and Epstein-Barr virus. Linkage disequilibrium might explain the correlated functional status among segregating V segments, but an unknown experimental factor could not be ruled out. Across donors, most TCR sequences were observed very rarely, whereas some public TCRs were present in many individuals. An earlier analysis of several hundred of the donors showed that most TCR beta V segments appeared in productive rearrangements either about 90% or about 30% of the time, which broadly matched IMGT annotations. Sequencing depth was assumed to be roughly uniform across donors in the presence/absence analyses, though that assumption may not hold. Assigning TCR associations to individual alleles was difficult when HLA alleles, especially DR and DQ, strongly co-occurred. The sequencing pipeline was judged likely to have produced a cluster of highly shared sequence variants as a technical artifact. In a later analysis, HLA-associated TCR beta chains showed more clonal expansion and lower generation probabilities than non-associated chains that were equally common. A further reported finding was that TCR beta sequences accurately predicted the HLA-A and HLA-B alleles for most subjects in the first cohort. According to a later analysis, most CMV-associated TCR beta chains appeared to be HLA-restricted, and the HLA associations seemed to be driven largely by CMV exposure. Some IMGT-functional V segments, including TRBV6-2 and TRBV6-3, could not be distinguished by the 87-base-pair reads and were therefore excluded. CMV serostatus was the only immune exposure information available for the cohort. A total of around 150 TCR beta chains were listed by the study as associated with cytomegalovirus. The classifier was reported to diagnose cytomegalovirus status with high specificity and sensitivity in both the original cohort and the validation cohort. An association between a missense DCLRE1C variant and V-gene and J-gene trimming of TCR beta chains was found in a later genetic analysis and replicated in an independent cohort.

The cohort was made up of 666 healthy bone marrow donors. Cohort members were all nominally healthy when sampled, although unrecorded immune exposures were likely present. The donor was CMV seropositive and was included in the group of some 290 seropositive cohort members. Every donor gave a peripheral blood sample, and the peripheral blood mononuclear cells from that sample were used for TCR beta sequencing. Genomic DNA extraction from the blood cell samples was performed with the Qiagen DNeasy Blood Extraction Kit. The receptor chain draws on TRBV10-3 and TRBJ2-3; 9 junctional bases match TRBD2. The clonotype comes from a middle-aged man in good health and CMV-seropositive. The sample comprised PBMCs. At the DNA level, the sequence is TGTGCCATCAGTGACCCCCCAGGAAGATCCAGCGGGAGGTCAAGGGGCACAGATACGCAGTATTTT. This is translated as CAISDPPGRSSGRSRGTDTQYF.